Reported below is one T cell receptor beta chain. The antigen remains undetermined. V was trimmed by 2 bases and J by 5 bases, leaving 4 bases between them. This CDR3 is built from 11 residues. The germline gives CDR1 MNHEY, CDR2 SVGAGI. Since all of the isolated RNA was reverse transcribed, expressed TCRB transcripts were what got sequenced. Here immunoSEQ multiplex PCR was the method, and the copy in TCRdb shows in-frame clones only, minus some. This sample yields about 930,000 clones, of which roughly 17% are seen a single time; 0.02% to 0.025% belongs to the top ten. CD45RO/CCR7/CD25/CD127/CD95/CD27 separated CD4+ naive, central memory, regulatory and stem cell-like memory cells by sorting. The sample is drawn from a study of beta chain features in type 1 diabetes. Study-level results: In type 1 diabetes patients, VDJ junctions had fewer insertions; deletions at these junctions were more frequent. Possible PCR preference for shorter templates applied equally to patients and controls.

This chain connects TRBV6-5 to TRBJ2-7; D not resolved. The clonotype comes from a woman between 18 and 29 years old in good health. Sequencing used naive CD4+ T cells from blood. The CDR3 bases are TGTGCCAGCAGTTACGGGGACGAGCAGTACTTC. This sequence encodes CASSYGDEQYF.